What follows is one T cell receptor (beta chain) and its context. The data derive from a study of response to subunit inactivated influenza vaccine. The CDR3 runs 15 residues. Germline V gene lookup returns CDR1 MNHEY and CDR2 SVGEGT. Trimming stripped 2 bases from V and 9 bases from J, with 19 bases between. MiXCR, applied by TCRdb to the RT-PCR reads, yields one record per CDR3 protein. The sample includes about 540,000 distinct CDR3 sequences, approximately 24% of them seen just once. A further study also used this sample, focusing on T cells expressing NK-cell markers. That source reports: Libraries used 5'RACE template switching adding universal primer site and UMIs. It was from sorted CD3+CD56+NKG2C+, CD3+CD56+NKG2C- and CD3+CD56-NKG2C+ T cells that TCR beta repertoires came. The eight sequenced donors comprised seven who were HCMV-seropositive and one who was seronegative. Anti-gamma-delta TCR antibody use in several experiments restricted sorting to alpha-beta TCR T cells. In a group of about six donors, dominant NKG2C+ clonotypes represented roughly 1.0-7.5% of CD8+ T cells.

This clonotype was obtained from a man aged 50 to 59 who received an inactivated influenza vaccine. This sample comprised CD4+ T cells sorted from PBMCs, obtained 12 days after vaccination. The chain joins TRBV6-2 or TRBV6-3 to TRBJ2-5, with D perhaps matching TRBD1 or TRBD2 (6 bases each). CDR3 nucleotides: TGTGCCAGCAGTTACGGTGGGACACCGAGGGAGGCCCAGTACTTC. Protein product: CASSYGGTPREAQYF.